This T cell receptor beta chain derives from a study of blood T cells in healthy people across ages. Overall study findings and caveats: Estimated diversity across one million T cells was deemed an underestimate.

A second PCR of 7 to 11 cycles used a sample-barcoded 5' primer and a J-beta primer mix. MiXCR was run by TCRdb on the 5' RACE reads, yielding one entry per CDR3 protein. The sample yields 550,000 to 800,000 distinct CDR3 sequences, 20% to 25% seen once. The extraction recovered at least 6 micrograms of total RNA per sample. Only a few counts were recorded for this clonotype. The antigen is not known. With 2 bases removed from V and 7 bases from J, the gap between germline ends came to 11 bases. Germline assignment: CDR1 MGHDK and CDR2 SYGVNS. The CDR3 sequence is 14 residues long. The chain recombines TRBV25-1 with TRBJ1-4, with no clear D. The clonotype comes from a man between 65 and 85 years old in good health. Sequencing input: blood. The CDR3 protein is CASSETGFIEKLFF. CDR3 in DNA: TGTGCCAGCAGTGAAACGGGGTTCATTGAAAAACTGTTTTTT. The full variable domain, its missing parts supplied by reference TRBV25-1 and TRBJ1-4, is EADIYQTPRYLVIGTGKKITLECSQTMGHDKMYWYQQDPGMELHLIHYSYGVNSTEKGDLSSESTVSRIRTEHFPLTLESARPSHTSQYLCASSETGFIEKLFFGSGTQLSVL.